This entry lists 13 T cell receptor beta chains sequenced from one sample in a study of identical twins. Each CDR3 protein is one row after TCRdb ran MiXCR on the 5' RACE reads. The sample has roughly 770,000 distinct CDR3 sequences, 18% seen once. These data were also filed under a second study, of T cells expressing NK-cell markers.

Sequenced sample: PBMCs. The source of these receptors is a woman between 18 and 29 years old in good health.

This clonotype showed up just a few times. The gene calls are TRBV11-2 and TRBJ1-1; D not certain. Germline-derived CDR1 and CDR2 are SGHAT and FQNNGV. CDR3 length: 16 residues. V shed 7 bases and J shed 2 bases, with 20 bases lying between them. CDR3 protein: CASTARAVGVNTEAFF. The CDR3 DNA is TGTGCCAGCACCGCCCGGGCGGTTGGGGTAAACACTGAAGCTTTCTTT.

The rearrangement joins TRBV7-9 to TRBJ2-3; 8 positions agree with TRBD1. Germline values: CDR1 SEHNR, CDR2 FQNEAQ (reference sequence). Unmatched junction bases numbered 11, after V lost 5 bases and J lost 7 bases. The CDR3 runs to 15 residues. The CDR3 is CASSELGQGKNTQYF. CDR3 coding DNA: TGTGCCAGCAGCGAACTCGGACAGGGTAAAAATACGCAGTATTTT.

This chain uses TRBV4-3 with TRBJ2-2; TRBD2 matches 9 bases. V trimming: 0 bases; J trimming: 3 bases; junction bases outside the gene matches: 5. The CDR3 is 17 amino acids. From germline, CDR1 is LGHNA and CDR2 YSLEER. CDR3 nucleotides: TGCGCCAGCAGCCAAGATCCTGCGGGAGGGTACACCGGGGAGCTGTTTTTT. This translates into CASSQDPAGGYTGELFF.

In this sample, this clonotype turned up a few times. DNA of the CDR3: TGTGCCAGCAGCCACCCCCGGGACAGGGGGCCCGGCTACACCTTC. The encoded protein is CASSHPRDRGPGYTF. The chain is built from TRBV11-2 and TRBJ1-2; TRBD1 matches at 12 bases. CDR3 length: 15 amino acids. Germline V CDR1 and CDR2: SGHAT, FQNNGV. The V gene end was trimmed by 5 bases and the J gene end by 8 bases; junction bases not matched to a gene: 9.

In its sample, this clonotype was seen many times. CDR3 sequence (DNA): TGCGCCAGCAGCCCCCTCGGTCGGGGCAGTACAGATACGCAGTATTTT. Its translation is CASSPLGRGSTDTQYF. The J gene is TRBJ2-3, the V gene TRBV5-1; either TRBD1 or TRBD2 may fit D (5 bases each). Germline V gene sequence: CDR1 SGHRS, CDR2 YFSETQ. The CDR3 covers 16 residues. V lost 4 bases to trimming and J lost 3 bases, with 18 bases between them.

This clonotype was seen more than once but under ten times. The rearrangement joins TRBV6-5 to TRBJ2-3, with D possibly TRBD2 on 6 matching bases. This CDR3 is built from 15 residues. V was clipped by 5 bases and J by 8 bases, with 20 bases between them. The germline CDR1 and CDR2 sequences are MNHEY and SVGAGI. CDR3 loop: CASSNRGLSDPTQYF. The CDR3, as DNA: TGTGCCAGCAGTAACCGGGGACTCTCAGACCCTACGCAGTATTTT.

This clonotype was recorded a few times. The chain links TRBV12-3 or TRBV12-4 to TRBJ1-1; D not certain. This CDR3 spans 13 amino acids. V lost 4 bases, J lost 0 bases, and 6 bases lay in between. CDR3 loop: CASSSELNTEAFF. CDR3 in DNA: TGTGCCAGCAGTTCCGAGTTGAACACTGAAGCTTTCTTT.

This chain links TRBV7-9 with TRBJ1-2; D not certain. Germline assignment: CDR1 SEHNR and CDR2 FQNEAQ (reference sequence). The V gene lost 0 bases and the J gene lost 3 bases, with 14 bases spanning the gap. The CDR3 sequence is 16 residues long. The CDR3 protein is CASSLALVGRHYGYTF. CDR3 DNA: TGTGCCAGCAGCTTAGCGCTGGTAGGACGGCACTATGGCTACACCTTC.

This clonotype was picked up many times. J is TRBJ1-1 and V is TRBV6-4, with TRBD1 identical over 7 bases. The germline V gene has CDR1 MRHNA and CDR2 SNTAGT. CDR3 length: 17 amino acids. J was trimmed by 3 bases and V by 2 bases; bases with no gene match: 12. For the CDR3, the DNA is TGTGCCAGCAGTGACCCGATCCGACAGGGTTGGGACACTGAAGCTTTCTTT. Amino acid sequence: CASSDPIRQGWDTEAFF.

The gene calls are TRBV21-1 and TRBJ2-6; TRBD1 is taken as the D call from the table, unchecked against the DNA. TRBV21-1 is flagged as a pseudogene. This CDR3 has 17 amino acids. CDR3 in DNA: TGTGCCAGCAGGGCAAGGACAGACCTCTCTGGGGCCAACGTCCTGACTTTC. Amino acid sequence: CASRARTDLSGANVLTF.

This clonotype has ten or more counts. This sequence joins TRBV12-3 or TRBV12-4 and TRBJ1-2, with unresolved D. This CDR3 is built from 14 residues. Trimming shortened V by 2 bases and J by 8 bases, and 15 bases separated the two germline ends. This CDR3 reads CASSLREESRGYTF. DNA of the CDR3: TGTGCCAGCAGTTTACGGGAGGAATCGCGGGGCTACACCTTC.

The chain joins TRBV20-1 to TRBJ2-2; D is possibly TRBD2 (6 bases). This CDR3 is built from 15 residues. Between the trimmed V and J ends, which lost 1 base and 6 bases, there was a span of 15 bases. Germline-derived CDR1 and CDR2 are DFQATT and SNEGSKA (reference sequence). CDR3 sequence reads: CSARVWPGTAGELFF. CDR3 DNA: TGCAGTGCTAGAGTATGGCCAGGGACTGCCGGGGAGCTGTTTTTT.

This clonotype was recorded a few times. The V gene is TRBV6-5, the J gene TRBJ2-1; D might be TRBD1 (5 bases). CDR3 size: 14 residues. Deletions cut 2 bases from V and 5 bases from J, with 10 bases between. Germline CDR1 is MNHEY and CDR2 is SVGAGI. The CDR3 here is CASSYQGLNNEQFF. DNA for the CDR3: TGTGCCAGCAGTTACCAGGGTCTTAACAATGAGCAGTTCTTC.